Reported below is one TCR beta chain. Its antigen is unknown. Researchers ran the PCR with 60 Vbeta and 13 Jbeta primers. Data came from immunoSEQ multiplex PCR; TCRdb stores just in-frame clones and leaves some out. The sample holds fewer than 85,000 clones, around 70% seen once. The record originates from a study of cytomegalovirus exposure and HLA in healthy donors. General study points: TCR association rates varied by HLA locus in a later analysis, with DRB1 highest and HLA-C lowest. Across all donors, roughly uniform sequencing depth was an assumption of the presence/absence analyses.

The V gene end was trimmed by 3 bases and the J gene end by 6 bases; junction bases not matched to a gene: 9. The CDR3 consists of 16 residues. Germline V lookup: CDR1 KGHSH, CDR2 LQKENI. The chain links TRBV18 to TRBJ2-3, with 10 positions matching TRBD2. The receptor comes from a man aged 40-50 years in good health and CMV-seropositive. The sequenced sample was PBMCs. For the CDR3, the DNA is TGTGCCAGCTCACCTCGACTGAGCGGGGGGGCGGATACGCAGTATTTT. It specifies CASSPRLSGGADTQYF.